This T cell receptor beta chain was profiled in a study of identical twins. Overall study findings and caveats: Compared with unrelated sharing, twin-shared out-of-frame alpha sequences had more low-probability sequences. Twins showed weaker excess sharing in their beta out-of-frame sequences. Findings came from cross-sectional statistics, without long-term follow-up of donors.

CDR1 and CDR2 from the germline V gene are MNHEY and SMNVEV (reference sequence). The CDR3 totals 17 residues. Trimming removed 6 bases from V and 0 bases from J; junction bases left unmatched: 8. This clonotype was observed a handful of times. Its target is not known. TCRdb re-called the 5' RACE reads through MiXCR, storing one row per CDR3 protein. The sample consists of some 600,000 distinct CDR3 sequences, 7% to 7.5% of them appearing once. These data were also reused for a study on yellow fever vaccine responses in identical twins.

The material sequenced was PBMCs. The rearrangement uses TRBV27 and TRBJ1-6; 7 nucleotides line up with TRBD1. This clonotype was sampled from a woman younger than 35 in good health. CDR3 protein: CASRSGTALSYNSPLHF. The CDR3 DNA sequence: TGTGCCAGCAGAAGCGGGACAGCACTCTCCTATAATTCACCCCTCCACTTT.